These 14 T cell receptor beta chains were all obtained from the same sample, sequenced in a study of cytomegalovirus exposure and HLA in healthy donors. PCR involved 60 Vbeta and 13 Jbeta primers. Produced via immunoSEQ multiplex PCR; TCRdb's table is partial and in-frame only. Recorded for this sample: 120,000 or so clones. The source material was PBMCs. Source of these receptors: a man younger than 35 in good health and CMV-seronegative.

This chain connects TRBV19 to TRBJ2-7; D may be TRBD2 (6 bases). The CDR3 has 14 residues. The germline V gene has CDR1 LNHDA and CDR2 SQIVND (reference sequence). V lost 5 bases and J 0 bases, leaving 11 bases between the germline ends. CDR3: CASSLQTSSYEQYF. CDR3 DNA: TGTGCCAGTAGTCTCCAGACTAGCTCCTACGAGCAGTACTTC.

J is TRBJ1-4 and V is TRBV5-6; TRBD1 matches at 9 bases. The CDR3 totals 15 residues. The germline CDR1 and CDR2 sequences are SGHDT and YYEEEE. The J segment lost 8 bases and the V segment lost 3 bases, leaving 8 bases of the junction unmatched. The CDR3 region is CASSWGGQGSEKLFF. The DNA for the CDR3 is TGTGCCAGCAGCTGGGGGGGACAGGGCTCCGAAAAACTGTTTTTT.

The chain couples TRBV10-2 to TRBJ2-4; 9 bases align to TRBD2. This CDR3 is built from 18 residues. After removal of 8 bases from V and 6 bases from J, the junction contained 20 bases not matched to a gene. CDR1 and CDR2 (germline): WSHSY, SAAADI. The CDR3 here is CASVGVLGREGRGNIQYF. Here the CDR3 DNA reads TGCGCCAGCGTCGGTGTACTTGGGCGGGAGGGCCGGGGAAACATTCAGTACTTC.

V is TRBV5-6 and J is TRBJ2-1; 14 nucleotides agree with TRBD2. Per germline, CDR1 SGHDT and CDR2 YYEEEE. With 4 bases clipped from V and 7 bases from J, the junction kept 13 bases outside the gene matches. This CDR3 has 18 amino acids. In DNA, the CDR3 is TGTGCCAGCAGCACGACTAGCGGGAGGGCCAGTAATAGAAATGAGCAGTTCTTC. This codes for CASSTTSGRASNRNEQFF.

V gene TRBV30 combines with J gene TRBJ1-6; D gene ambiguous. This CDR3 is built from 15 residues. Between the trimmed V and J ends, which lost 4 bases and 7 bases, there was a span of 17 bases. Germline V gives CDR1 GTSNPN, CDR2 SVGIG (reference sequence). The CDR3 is CAWKRAGSINSPLHF. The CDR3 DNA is TGTGCCTGGAAGAGGGCAGGCTCAATCAATTCACCCCTCCACTTT.

CDR3 loop: CASSAGLAGGPTYNEQFF. In nucleotides, the CDR3 is TGTGCCAGCAGCGCGGGACTAGCGGGAGGGCCTACCTACAATGAGCAGTTCTTC. The gene calls are TRBV9 and TRBJ2-1; 16 bases match TRBD2. V gave up 3 bases and J gave up 2 bases; unmatched junction bases: 5. CDR3 size: 18 residues. Germline CDR1 reads SGDLS; CDR2 reads YYNGEE.

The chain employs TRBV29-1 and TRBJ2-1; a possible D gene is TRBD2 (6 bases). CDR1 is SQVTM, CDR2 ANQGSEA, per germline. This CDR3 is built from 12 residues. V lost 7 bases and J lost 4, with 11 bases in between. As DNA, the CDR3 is TGCAGCGCTCTTAGCGGTTACAATGAGCAGTTCTTC. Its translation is CSALSGYNEQFF.

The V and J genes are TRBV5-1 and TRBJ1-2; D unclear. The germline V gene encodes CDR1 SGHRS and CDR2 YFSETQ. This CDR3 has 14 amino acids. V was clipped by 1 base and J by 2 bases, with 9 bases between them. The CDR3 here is CASSLSGGNYGYTF. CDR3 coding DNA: TGCGCCAGCAGCTTGAGTGGAGGGAACTATGGCTACACCTTC.

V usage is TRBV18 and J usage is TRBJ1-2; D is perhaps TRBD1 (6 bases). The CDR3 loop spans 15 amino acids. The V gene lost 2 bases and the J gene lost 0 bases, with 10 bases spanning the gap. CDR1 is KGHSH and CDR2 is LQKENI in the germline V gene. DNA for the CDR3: TGTGCCAGCTCACCAGACAGGTCACCTAACTATGGCTACACCTTC. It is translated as CASSPDRSPNYGYTF.

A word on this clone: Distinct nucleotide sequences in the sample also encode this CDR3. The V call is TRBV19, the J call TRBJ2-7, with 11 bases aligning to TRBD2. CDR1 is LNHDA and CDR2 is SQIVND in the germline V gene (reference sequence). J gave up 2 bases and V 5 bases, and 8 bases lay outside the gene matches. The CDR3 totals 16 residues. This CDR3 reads CASSPLGTSGTYEQYF. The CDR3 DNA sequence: TGTGCCAGTAGTCCCTTGGGGACTAGCGGAACCTACGAGCAGTACTTC.

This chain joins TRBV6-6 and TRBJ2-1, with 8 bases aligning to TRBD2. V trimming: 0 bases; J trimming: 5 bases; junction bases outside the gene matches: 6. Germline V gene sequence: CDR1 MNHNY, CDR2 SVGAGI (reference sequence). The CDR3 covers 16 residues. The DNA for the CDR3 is TGTGCCAGCAGTTACTCGTCCACTAGCGGACACAATGAGCAGTTCTTC. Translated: CASSYSSTSGHNEQFF.

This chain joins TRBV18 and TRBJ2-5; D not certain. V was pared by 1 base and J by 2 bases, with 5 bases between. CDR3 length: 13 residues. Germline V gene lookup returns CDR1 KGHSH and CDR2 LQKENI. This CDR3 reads CASSPLEQETQYF. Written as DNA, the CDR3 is TGTGCCAGCTCACCACTGGAGCAAGAGACCCAGTACTTC. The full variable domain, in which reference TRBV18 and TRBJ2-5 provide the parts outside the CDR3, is NAGVMQNPRHLVRRRGQEARLRCSPMKGHSHVYWYRQLPEEGLKFMVYLQKENIIDESGMPKERFSAEFPKEGPSILRIQQVVRGDSAAYFCASSPLEQETQYFGPGTRLLVL.

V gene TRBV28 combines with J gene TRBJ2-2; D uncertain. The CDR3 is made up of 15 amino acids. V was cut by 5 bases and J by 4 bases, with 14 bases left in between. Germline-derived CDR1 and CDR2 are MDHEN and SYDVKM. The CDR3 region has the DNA TGTGCCAGCAGTACCTTGTCAGGCGCCACCGGGGAGCTGTTTTTT. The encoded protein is CASSTLSGATGELFF.

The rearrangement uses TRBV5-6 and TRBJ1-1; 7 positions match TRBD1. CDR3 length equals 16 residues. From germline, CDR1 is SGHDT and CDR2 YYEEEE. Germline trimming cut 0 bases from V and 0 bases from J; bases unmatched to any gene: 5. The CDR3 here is CASSLEIGQVNTEAFF. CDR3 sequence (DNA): TGTGCCAGCAGCTTGGAGATCGGACAGGTGAACACTGAAGCTTTCTTT.